This is a list of T cell receptor beta chains from one sample in a study of cytomegalovirus exposure and HLA in healthy donors. The method was immunoSEQ multiplex PCR; TCRdb's version includes in-frame clones alone and lacks a portion of them. Of fewer than 95,000 clones in the sample, about 69% were seen once. The sample was PBMCs. The receptors stem from a woman in her thirties or forties in good health and CMV-seropositive. Both conserved end residues are part of each CDR3. D genes are given only for firm matches. Size tells how often a clone was seen (once, few, many) or the class of an expanded clone, and some rows leave it out.

d_call,clone_size,v_call,j_call,cdr3_aa,cdr3_nt
-,-,TRBV4-3,TRBJ2-3,CASSQTGGLAQYF,TGCGCCAGCAGCCAAACCGGCGGACTGGCGCAGTATTTT
TRBD1,many,TRBV18,TRBJ1-2,CASSRETGDGYTF,TGTGCCAGCTCACGGGAGACAGGGGATGGCTACACCTTC
-,-,TRBV6-5,TRBJ1-3,CASSYGARSGNTIYF,TGTGCCAGCAGTTACGGGGCACGCTCTGGAAACACCATATATTTT
-,-,TRBV4-3,TRBJ2-1,CASSQRLDYNEQFF,TGCGCCAGCAGCCAGAGACTAGACTACAATGAGCAGTTCTTC
TRBD1,once,TRBV15,TRBJ1-1,CATSGYSEGQGAVNTEAFF,TGTGCCACCAGCGGATACTCGGAGGGACAGGGGGCAGTGAACACTGAAGCTTTCTTT
TRBD2,-,TRBV4-1,TRBJ2-1,CASSQERGGRAFDEQFF,TGCGCCAGCAGCCAAGAACGAGGCGGGAGGGCCTTCGATGAGCAGTTCTTC
-,few,TRBV5-1,TRBJ1-4,CASSSGRQIATNEKLFF,TGCGCCAGCAGCTCGGGTAGGCAGATTGCAACTAATGAAAAACTGTTTTTT
-,-,TRBV7-8,TRBJ2-7,CASSHNRDIWGSYEQYF,TGTGCCAGCAGCCACAATAGGGACATATGGGGCTCCTACGAGCAGTACTTC
-,medium-sized,TRBV25-1,TRBJ1-1,CASRLQGHKNTEAFF,TGTGCCAGCCGGCTGCAGGGACATAAGAACACTGAAGCTTTCTTT
-,-,TRBV6-5,TRBJ1-3,CASSYSGGLGNTIYF,TGTGCCAGCAGTTACTCGGGAGGACTTGGAAACACCATATATTTT
TRBD1,-,TRBV7-9,TRBJ2-7,CASSFKPGQVSYEQYF,TGTGCCAGCAGCTTTAAACCGGGACAGGTATCCTACGAGCAGTACTTC
-,-,TRBV2,TRBJ2-5,CASSDDPEQGSEETQYF,TGTGCCAGCAGTGACGACCCTGAACAGGGATCGGAAGAGACCCAGTACTTC
TRBD1,-,TRBV19,TRBJ2-3,CASSPPGTGFTDTQYF,TGTGCCAGTAGTCCCCCCGGGACAGGTTTCACAGATACGCAGTATTTT
-,-,TRBV19,TRBJ1-1,CASSTTPEVPEAFF,TGTGCCAGTAGTACTACCCCGGAGGTCCCTGAAGCTTTCTTT
-,-,TRBV5-1,TRBJ2-7,CASSLVTGYDEQYF,TGCGCCAGCAGCTTGGTTACGGGTTACGACGAGCAGTACTTC
TRBD2,-,TRBV18,TRBJ2-1,CASSPPNSGRALEQFF,TGTGCCAGCTCACCACCGAATAGCGGGAGGGCCCTTGAGCAGTTCTTC
-,-,TRBV7-2,TRBJ1-2,CASSLQPRGAEYGYTF,TGTGCCAGCAGCTTACAGCCTCGGGGGGCTGAGTATGGCTACACCTTC
TRBD1,-,TRBV18,TRBJ1-4,CASSPGQGEKLFF,TGTGCCAGCTCACCGGGACAGGGGGAAAAACTGTTTTTT
TRBD1,few,TRBV4-1,TRBJ1-2,CASSPYRGSYGYTF,TGCGCCAGCAGCCCTTACAGGGGGAGCTATGGCTACACCTTC
TRBD1,-,TRBV14,TRBJ1-1,CASSQDWGQLNTEAFF,TGTGCCAGCAGCCAAGATTGGGGACAGCTGAACACTGAAGCTTTCTTT
-,-,TRBV18,TRBJ1-2,CASSQGMEYGYTF,TGTGCCAGCTCACAGGGGATGGAATATGGCTACACCTTC
TRBD2,once,TRBV30,TRBJ2-6,CAWTKVAGGPGANVLTF,TGTGCCTGGACCAAGGTAGCGGGGGGGCCTGGGGCCAACGTCCTGACTTTC
TRBD1,-,TRBV30,TRBJ2-1,CACDRGISNEQFF,TGTGCCTGTGACAGGGGAATTTCCAATGAGCAGTTCTTC
TRBD1,-,TRBV9,TRBJ1-4,CASSVVDRRHEKLFF,TGTGCCAGCAGCGTAGTGGACAGGCGACATGAAAAACTGTTTTTT
-,-,TRBV6-1,TRBJ1-1,CASSEVGNTEAFF,TGTGCCAGCAGTGAAGTCGGGAACACTGAAGCTTTCTTT
TRBD2,-,TRBV2,TRBJ2-1,CASSEGLAVNEQFF,TGTGCCAGCAGTGAGGGACTAGCGGTGAATGAGCAGTTCTTC
-,once,TRBV10-3,TRBJ1-6,CAIGDTYNSPLHF,TGTGCCATCGGGGACACTTATAATTCACCCCTCCACTTT
-,once,TRBV6-6,TRBJ1-2,CASSPKEVGYTF,TGTGCCAGCAGTCCGAAAGAGGTTGGCTACACCTTC
-,-,TRBV6-5,TRBJ1-2,CASSLVDNYGYTF,TGTGCCAGCAGCCTAGTAGATAACTATGGCTACACCTTC
-,-,TRBV7-9,TRBJ2-3,CASSHPADTQYF,TGTGCCAGCAGTCACCCAGCGGATACGCAGTATTTT
-,-,TRBV4-3,TRBJ2-7,CASSQDRTAPYEQYF,TGCGCCAGCAGCCAAGATAGGACAGCCCCCTACGAGCAGTACTTC
TRBD2,-,TRBV9,TRBJ2-1,CASSLTSGSPTEQFF,TGTGCCAGCAGCTTGACTAGCGGGAGTCCCACCGAGCAGTTCTTC
-,-,TRBV2,TRBJ2-5,CASSATTGGRETQYF,TGTGCCAGCAGTGCCACAACGGGGGGCAGAGAGACCCAGTACTTC
-,-,TRBV2,TRBJ2-1,CASSEVQGRVEQFF,TGTGCCAGCAGTGAAGTTCAGGGTAGAGTTGAGCAGTTCTTC
-,-,TRBV6-5,TRBJ1-3,CASSSTHSGNTIYF,TGTGCCAGCAGTTCGACACACTCTGGAAACACCATATATTTT
-,-,TRBV6-1,TRBJ1-1,CASSAGLRGTEAFF,TGTGCCAGCAGTGCAGGCTTGCGTGGCACTGAAGCTTTCTTT
TRBD1,-,TRBV6-5,TRBJ1-1,CASSSDRVNTEAFF,TGTGCCAGCAGTTCCGACAGGGTAAACACTGAAGCTTTCTTT
TRBD1,-,TRBV2,TRBJ1-1,CASIWDRANTEAFF,TGTGCCAGCATTTGGGACAGGGCGAACACTGAAGCTTTCTTT
-,-,TRBV6-6,TRBJ2-6,CASSSSGANVLTF,TGTGCCAGCAGTTCTTCCGGGGCCAACGTCCTGACTTTC
-,-,TRBV5-6,TRBJ1-3,CASSLLLNSGNTIYF,TGTGCCAGCAGCTTGCTGTTAAACTCTGGAAACACCATATATTTT
-,-,TRBV7-6,TRBJ1-1,CASSQTLNTEAFF,TGTGCCAGCAGCCAGACACTTAACACTGAAGCTTTCTTT
-,once,TRBV2,TRBJ2-5,CASSDFGPETQYF,TGTGCCAGCAGTGATTTCGGTCCCGAGACCCAGTACTTC
-,-,TRBV6-5,TRBJ2-1,CASIGSSYNEQFF,TGTGCCAGCATCGGTAGCTCCTACAATGAGCAGTTCTTC
TRBD1,few,TRBV7-8,TRBJ1-1,CASSLTGVGEENTEAFF,TGTGCCAGCAGCCTTACAGGGGTCGGGGAAGAGAACACTGAAGCTTTCTTT
TRBD2,-,TRBV5-4,TRBJ2-4,CASSPGLAGENIQYF,TGTGCCAGCAGCCCTGGACTAGCGGGAGAGAACATTCAGTACTTC
-,few,TRBV6-5,TRBJ2-7,CASSSNSGYEQYF,TGTGCCAGCAGTTCCAACAGCGGCTACGAGCAGTACTTC
TRBD1,-,TRBV28,TRBJ1-2,CASSFPPGTEYGYTF,TGTGCCAGCAGTTTCCCCCCAGGGACAGAATATGGCTACACCTTC
-,once,TRBV18,TRBJ2-7,CASSPLSSGGGTYEQYF,TGTGCCAGCTCACCATTGTCTAGCGGTGGGGGCACCTACGAGCAGTACTTC
-,-,TRBV4-3,TRBJ1-1,CASSATGVGTEAFF,TGCGCCAGCAGCGCGACAGGAGTTGGTACTGAAGCTTTCTTT
TRBD1,-,TRBV19,TRBJ2-6,CATRDRGTGANVLTF,TGTGCCACCCGGGACAGGGGGACTGGGGCCAACGTCCTGACTTTC
-,-,TRBV6-5,TRBJ2-5,CASSSRLDETQYF,TGTGCCAGCAGTTCCCGACTCGACGAGACCCAGTACTTC
-,once,TRBV13,TRBJ2-7,CASKGGSYEQYF,TGTGCCAGCAAAGGGGGAAGCTACGAGCAGTACTTC
-,-,TRBV25-1,TRBJ2-7,CASSDNRRAVEQYF,TGTGCCAGCAGTGACAACCGTAGAGCGGTCGAGCAGTACTTC
-,-,TRBV7-7,TRBJ2-5,CAGSLAGGAETQYF,TGTGCTGGCAGCTTAGCCGGCGGGGCTGAGACCCAGTACTTC
-,-,TRBV29-1,TRBJ2-7,CSVEVAGLYEQYF,TGCAGCGTTGAAGTCGCAGGTCTCTACGAGCAGTACTTC
TRBD1,-,TRBV7-3,TRBJ1-6,CASRGQVGSPLHF,TGTGCCAGCAGAGGACAGGTCGGGTCACCCCTCCACTTT
-,-,TRBV29-1,TRBJ1-1,CSVTPGANLNTEAFF,TGCAGCGTTACGCCAGGGGCCAATTTGAACACTGAAGCTTTCTTT